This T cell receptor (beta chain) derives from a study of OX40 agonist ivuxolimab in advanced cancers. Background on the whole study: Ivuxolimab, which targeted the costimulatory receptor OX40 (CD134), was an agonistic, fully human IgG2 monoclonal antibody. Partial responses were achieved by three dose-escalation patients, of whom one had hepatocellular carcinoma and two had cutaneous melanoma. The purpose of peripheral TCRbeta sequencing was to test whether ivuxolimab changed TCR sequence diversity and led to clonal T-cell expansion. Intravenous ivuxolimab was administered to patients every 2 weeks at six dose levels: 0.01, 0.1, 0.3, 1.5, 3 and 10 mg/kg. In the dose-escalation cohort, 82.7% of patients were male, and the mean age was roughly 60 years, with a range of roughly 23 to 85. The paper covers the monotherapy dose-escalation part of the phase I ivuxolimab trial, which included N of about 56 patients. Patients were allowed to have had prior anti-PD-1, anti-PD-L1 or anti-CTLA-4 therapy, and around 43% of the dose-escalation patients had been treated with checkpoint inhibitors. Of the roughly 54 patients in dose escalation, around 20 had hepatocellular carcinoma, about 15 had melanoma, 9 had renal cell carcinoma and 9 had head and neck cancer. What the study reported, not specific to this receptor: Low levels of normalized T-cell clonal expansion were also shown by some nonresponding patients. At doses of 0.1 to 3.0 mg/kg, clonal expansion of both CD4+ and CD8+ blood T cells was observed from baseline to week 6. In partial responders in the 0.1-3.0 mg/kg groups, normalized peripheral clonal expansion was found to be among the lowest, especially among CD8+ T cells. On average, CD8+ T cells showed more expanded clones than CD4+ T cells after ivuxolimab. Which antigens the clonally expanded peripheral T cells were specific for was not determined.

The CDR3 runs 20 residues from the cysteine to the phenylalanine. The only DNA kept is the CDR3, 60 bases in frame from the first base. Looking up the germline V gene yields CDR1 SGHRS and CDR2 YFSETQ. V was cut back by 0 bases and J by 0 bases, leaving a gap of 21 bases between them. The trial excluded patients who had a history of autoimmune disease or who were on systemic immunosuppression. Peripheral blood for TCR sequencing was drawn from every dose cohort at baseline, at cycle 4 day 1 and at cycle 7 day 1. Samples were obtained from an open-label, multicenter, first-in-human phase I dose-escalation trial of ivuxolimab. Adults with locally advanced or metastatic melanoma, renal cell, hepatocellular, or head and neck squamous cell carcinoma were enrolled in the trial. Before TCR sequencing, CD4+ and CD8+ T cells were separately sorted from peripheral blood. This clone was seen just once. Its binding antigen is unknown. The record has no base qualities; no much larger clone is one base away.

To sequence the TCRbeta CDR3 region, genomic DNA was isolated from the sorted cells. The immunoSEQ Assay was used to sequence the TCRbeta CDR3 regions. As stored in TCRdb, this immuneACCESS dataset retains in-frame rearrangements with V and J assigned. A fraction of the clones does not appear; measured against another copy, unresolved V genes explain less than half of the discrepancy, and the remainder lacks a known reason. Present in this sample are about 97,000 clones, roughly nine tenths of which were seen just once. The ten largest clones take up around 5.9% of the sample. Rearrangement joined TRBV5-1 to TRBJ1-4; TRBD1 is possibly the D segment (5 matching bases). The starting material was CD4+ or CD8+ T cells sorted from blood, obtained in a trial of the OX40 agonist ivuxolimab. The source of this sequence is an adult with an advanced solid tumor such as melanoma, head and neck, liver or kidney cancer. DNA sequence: TGCGCCAGCAGCTTGGACGTTTTTCCGCGGGGCGCCACAACTAATGAAAAACTGTTTTTT. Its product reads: CASSLDVFPRGATTNEKLFF.